The clone carrying this T cell receptor beta chain has at least ten counts. Its antigen is unknown. The source of the PBMCs was more than 9.5 ml of fresh peripheral blood. This specimen belongs to a study of T cells in Graves' hyperthyroidism and ophthalmopathy. Trimming stripped 3 bases from V and 5 bases from J, with 11 bases between. The CDR3 sequence is 13 residues long. Looked up from germline, CDR1 is DFQATT and CDR2 is SNEGSKA (reference sequence). From RNA transcripts, TCR beta CDR3 regions were amplified. Initially, a first-round RT-PCR of the TCR CDR3 employed the HTBI primer set. MiXCR was run by TCRdb on the multiplex PCR reads, yielding one entry per CDR3 protein. The sample includes about 59,000 distinct CDR3 sequences, roughly 58% seen only once; the top ten take roughly 3.4%. Points from the study as a whole: Among clonotypes expanded in thyroid above 0.001, most were also found in blood. Ophthalmopathy was model-predicted a median about 6 months pre-onset.

Sequencing input: blood. This sequence joins TRBV20-1 and TRBJ1-5; no firm D call. The sequence was obtained from a woman aged 55-69 years with Graves' ophthalmopathy. The CDR3 nucleotides are TGCAGTGCTAGGGAGTGGGGAGATCAGCCCCAGCATTTT. Amino acids: CSAREWGDQPQHF.